The entry that follows covers one T cell receptor beta chain sequence. No antigen is known for it. This record belongs to a study of CD8 T cells in ankylosing spondylitis. The CDR3 has 14 amino acids. The ends lost 5 bases at V and 3 bases at J; junction bases unmatched: 6. Looked up from germline, CDR1 is GTSNPN and CDR2 is SVGIG (reference sequence). TCR beta libraries were made by quantitative 5'-RACE with molecular barcodes. TCRdb analysed the 5' RACE reads with MiXCR anew, one entry per CDR3 protein. The repertoire holds fewer than 750,000 distinct CDR3 sequences, with roughly 20% as singletons. Findings and limits, study-wide: CD8+ by phenotype, disease-linked clones were relatively rare in peripheral blood. Characteristic, it appeared, of ankylosing spondylitis blood was a TCR beta motif of roughly eight highly homologous variants.

The rearrangement links TRBV30 to TRBJ1-2, with 10 bases that match TRBD1. This TCR was recovered from a male donor with ankylosing spondylitis. The sequenced sample consisted of blood, either unsorted or a sorted T cell fraction (not recorded which). Written as DNA, the CDR3 is TGTGCCTGGTCCCGGGACAGGGGTTACTATGGCTACACCTTC. It yields the protein CAWSRDRGYYGYTF.